These 11 T cell receptor beta chains came from one sample sequenced in a study of T cell responses to AZD1222 COVID-19 vaccine. Clones were sequenced by immunoSEQ multiplex PCR, and TCRdb holds only the in-frame ones, with some missing. The data show some 150,000 clones, with 90% to 95% seen just once and about 1.5% held by the top ten. Here the sequenced sample was peripheral blood, taken on day 0 of AZD1222 vaccination. The receptors shown here come from an adult in good health.

The gene calls are TRBV2 and TRBJ2-7; D might be TRBD1 (6 bases). The germline gives CDR1 SNHLY, CDR2 FYNNEI. The CDR3 contains 14 residues. Trimming pared 6 bases from V and 3 bases from J, leaving 15 bases between. DNA of the CDR3: TGTGCCAGCAGGGATACACAGGGAAACTACGAGCAGTACTTC. It codes for CASRDTQGNYEQYF.

The rearrangement links TRBV18 to TRBJ1-5; D uncertain. The germline gives CDR1 KGHSH, CDR2 LQKENI. CDR3 length: 14 residues. V gave up 4 bases and J gave up 0 bases, with 7 bases separating them. The DNA of the CDR3 is TGTGCCAGCTCACAAGGTTCTAGCAATCAGCCCCAGCATTTT. Translated, it gives CASSQGSSNQPQHF.

This chain uses TRBV28 with TRBJ1-3, with D perhaps matching TRBD1 (6 bases). Trimming took 5 bases from V and 5 from J, leaving 19 bases between them. The CDR3 covers 16 residues. The germline V gene has CDR1 MDHEN and CDR2 SYDVKM. In DNA, the CDR3 is TGTGCCAGCAGTGCTACCGGGCAGGGGAACCGAAACACCATATATTTT. As protein: CASSATGQGNRNTIYF.

The J gene is TRBJ2-7, the V gene TRBV9, with D hard to call. CDR3 size: 14 residues. Trimming cost V 0 bases and J 0 bases, with 7 bases left between them. The germline CDR1 and CDR2 sequences are SGDLS and YYNGEE. The CDR3 region is CASSVDVSSYEQYF. The CDR3 DNA reads TGTGCCAGCAGCGTAGACGTGAGCTCCTACGAGCAGTACTTC.

The chain uses TRBV18 and TRBJ2-1; TRBD2 agrees at 7 bases. Trimming cost V 6 bases and J 10 bases; bases outside gene matches: 12. The CDR3 spans 14 residues. Germline V CDR1 and CDR2: KGHSH, LQKENI. The CDR3, as DNA: TGTGCCAGCTCCACGGGGACTATCCCAGGGGAGCAGTTCTTC. It translates to CASSTGTIPGEQFF.

The rearrangement joins TRBV10-1 to TRBJ2-7; 7 bases are a match to TRBD1. CDR3 length: 20 amino acids. CDR1 is WNHNN, CDR2 SYGVQD, per germline (reference sequence). Losses at the gene ends were 2 bases for V and 1 base for J; bases not matched to a gene: 20. CDR3 sequence: CASSEPFGQVTHGGSYEQYF. The DNA of the CDR3 is TGCGCCAGCAGTGAGCCTTTCGGACAGGTAACCCACGGTGGTTCCTACGAGCAGTACTTC.

The rearrangement links TRBV10-3 to TRBJ2-3; possibly TRBD1 for D (6 bases). Between the trimmed V and J ends, which lost 2 bases and 2 bases, there was a span of 14 bases. This CDR3 is built from 16 residues. Germline CDR1 ENHRY, CDR2 SYGVKD. CDR3 in DNA: TGTGCCATCAGTGAGACAACAGGGTGGGTCACAGATACGCAGTATTTT. Translating gives CAISETTGWVTDTQYF.

The V gene is TRBV19, the J gene TRBJ1-2; the D is unclear. This CDR3 comprises 11 residues. V lost 8 bases and J 8 bases, leaving 12 bases between the germline ends. Germline-derived CDR1 and CDR2 are LNHDA and SQIVND (reference sequence). The CDR3 protein is CASAAVFGYTF. CDR3 DNA: TGTGCCAGTGCAGCGGTCTTCGGCTACACCTTC.

This clone was recorded once. V and J are TRBV7-8 and TRBJ1-5, with TRBD1 identical over 8 bases. After removal of 5 bases from V and 9 bases from J, the junction contained 15 bases not matched to a gene. This CDR3 has 16 amino acids. The germline V gene encodes CDR1 SGHVS and CDR2 FQNEAQ. The CDR3 loop is CASSPTLDRVGGPQHF. CDR3 bases: TGTGCCAGCAGCCCAACTTTGGACAGGGTAGGAGGGCCCCAGCATTTT. Supplemented by reference TRBV7-8 and TRBJ1-5, the full variable domain reads GAGVSQSPRYKVAKRGQDVALRCDPISGHVSLFWYQQALGQGPEFLTYFQNEAQLDKSGLPSDRFFAERPEGSVSTLKIQRTQQEDSAVYLCASSPTLDRVGGPQHFGDGTRLSIL.

The chain is built from TRBV18 and TRBJ2-2, with TRBD1 identical over 10 bases. Per germline, CDR1 KGHSH and CDR2 LQKENI. The CDR3 has 17 residues. V trimming: 5 bases; J trimming: 6 bases; junction bases outside the gene matches: 12. The CDR3 DNA reads as TGTGCCAGCTCATCGATACTCCCGGGACAGGGGTCCGGGGAGCTGTTTTTT. This codes for CASSSILPGQGSGELFF.

In DNA, the CDR3 is TGTGCCACCAGCAGAGGGGGGGGGAATTCACCCCTCCACTTT. Its translation: CATSRGGGNSPLHF. The chain joins TRBV15 to TRBJ1-6; TRBD1 might be the D (5 bases). Trimming cost V 1 base and J 7 bases, with 8 bases left between them. Germline V gene data show CDR1 as LNHNV and CDR2 as YYDKDF (reference sequence). The CDR3 consists of 14 residues.